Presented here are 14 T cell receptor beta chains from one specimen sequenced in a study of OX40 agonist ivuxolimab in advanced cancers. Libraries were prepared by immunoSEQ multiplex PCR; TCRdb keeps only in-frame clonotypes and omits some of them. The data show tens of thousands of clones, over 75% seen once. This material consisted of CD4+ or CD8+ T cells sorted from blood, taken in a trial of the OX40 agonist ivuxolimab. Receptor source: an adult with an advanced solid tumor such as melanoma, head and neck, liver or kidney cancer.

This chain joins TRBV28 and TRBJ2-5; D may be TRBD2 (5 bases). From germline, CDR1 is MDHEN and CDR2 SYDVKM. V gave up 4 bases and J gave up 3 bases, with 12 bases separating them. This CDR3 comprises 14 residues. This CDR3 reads CASSSHSGKETQYF. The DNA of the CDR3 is TGTGCCAGCAGTTCCCACAGCGGTAAAGAGACCCAGTACTTC.

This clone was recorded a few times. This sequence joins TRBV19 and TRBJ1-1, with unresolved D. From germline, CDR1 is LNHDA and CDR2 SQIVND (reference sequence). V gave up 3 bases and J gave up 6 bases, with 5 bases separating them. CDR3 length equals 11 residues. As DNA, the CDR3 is TGTGCCAGTAGTATTTTAGCTGAAGCTTTCTTT. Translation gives CASSILAEAFF.

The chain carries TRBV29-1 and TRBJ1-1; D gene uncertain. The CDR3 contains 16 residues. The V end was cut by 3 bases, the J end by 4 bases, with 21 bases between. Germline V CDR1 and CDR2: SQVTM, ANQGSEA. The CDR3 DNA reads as TGCAGCGTTGATAGTAGTCAAGAACCACGGTCCACTGAAGCTTTCTTT. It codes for CSVDSSQEPRSTEAFF.

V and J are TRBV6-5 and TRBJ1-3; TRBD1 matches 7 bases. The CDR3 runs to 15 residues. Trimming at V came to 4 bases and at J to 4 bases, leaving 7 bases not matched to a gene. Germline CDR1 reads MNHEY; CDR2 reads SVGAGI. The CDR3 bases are TGTGCCAGCAGTTCAGGACAGGCCGTAGGAAACACCATATATTTT. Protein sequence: CASSSGQAVGNTIYF.

The CDR3 region has the DNA TGCGCCAGCAGCTTACAGGGGGCAGGGGAGACCCAGTACTTC. It encodes CASSLQGAGETQYF. The V call is TRBV5-1, the J call TRBJ2-5; 9 nucleotides align to TRBD1. CDR3 length: 14 residues. The trim removed 2 bases at V and 5 bases at J, leaving 4 bases unmatched. Germline V lookup: CDR1 SGHRS, CDR2 YFSETQ.

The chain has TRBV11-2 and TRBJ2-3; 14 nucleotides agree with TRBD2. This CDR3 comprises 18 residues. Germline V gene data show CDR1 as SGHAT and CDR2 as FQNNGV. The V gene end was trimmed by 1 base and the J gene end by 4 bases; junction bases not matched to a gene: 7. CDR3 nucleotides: TGTGCCAGCAGCTTAGGGACTAGCGGGAGGCGTAATTCAGATACGCAGTATTTT. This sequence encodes CASSLGTSGRRNSDTQYF.

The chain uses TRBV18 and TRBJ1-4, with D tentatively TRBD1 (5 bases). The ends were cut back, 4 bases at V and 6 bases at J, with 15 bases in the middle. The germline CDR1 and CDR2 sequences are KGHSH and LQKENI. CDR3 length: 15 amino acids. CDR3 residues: CASSRLDRTYEKLFF. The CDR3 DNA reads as TGTGCCAGCTCACGCCTAGACAGAACCTATGAAAAACTGTTTTTT.

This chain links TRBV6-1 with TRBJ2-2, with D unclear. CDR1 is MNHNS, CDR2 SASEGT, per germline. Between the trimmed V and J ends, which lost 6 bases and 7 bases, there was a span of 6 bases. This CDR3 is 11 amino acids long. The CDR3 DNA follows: TGTGCCAGCAGCGTCCTCGGGGAGCTGTTTTTT. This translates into CASSVLGELFF.

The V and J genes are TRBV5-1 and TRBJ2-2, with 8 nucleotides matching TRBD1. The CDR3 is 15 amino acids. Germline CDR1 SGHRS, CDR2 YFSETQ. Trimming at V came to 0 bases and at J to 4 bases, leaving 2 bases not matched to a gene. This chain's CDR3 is CASSLGTGSTGELFF. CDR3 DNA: TGCGCCAGCAGCTTGGGGACAGGGTCCACCGGGGAGCTGTTTTTT.

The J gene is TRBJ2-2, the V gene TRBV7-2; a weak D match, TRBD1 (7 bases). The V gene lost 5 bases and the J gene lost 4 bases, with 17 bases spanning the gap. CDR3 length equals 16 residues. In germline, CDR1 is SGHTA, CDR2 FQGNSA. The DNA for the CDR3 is TGTGCCAGCAGCGTAAAGGGGGCGGGGAGCACCGGGGAGCTGTTTTTT. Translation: CASSVKGAGSTGELFF. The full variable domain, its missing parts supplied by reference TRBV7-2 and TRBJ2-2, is GAGVSQSPSNKVTEKGKDVELRCDPISGHTALYWYRQSLGQGLEFLIYFQGNSAPDKSGLPSDRFSAERTGGSVSTLTIQRTQQEDSAVYLCASSVKGAGSTGELFFGEGSRLTVL.

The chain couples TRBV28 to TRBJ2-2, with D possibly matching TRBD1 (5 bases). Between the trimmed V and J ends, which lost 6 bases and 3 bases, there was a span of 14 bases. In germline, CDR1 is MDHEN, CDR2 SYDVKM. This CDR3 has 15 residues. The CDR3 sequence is CASRYRGSDTGELFF. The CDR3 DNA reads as TGTGCCAGCAGATATAGGGGTTCGGACACCGGGGAGCTGTTTTTT. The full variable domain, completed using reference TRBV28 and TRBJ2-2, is DVKVTQSSRYLVKRTGEKVFLECVQDMDHENMFWYRQDPGLGLRLIYFSYDVKMKEKGDIPEGYSVSREKKERFSLILESASTNQTSMYLCASRYRGSDTGELFFGEGSRLTVL.

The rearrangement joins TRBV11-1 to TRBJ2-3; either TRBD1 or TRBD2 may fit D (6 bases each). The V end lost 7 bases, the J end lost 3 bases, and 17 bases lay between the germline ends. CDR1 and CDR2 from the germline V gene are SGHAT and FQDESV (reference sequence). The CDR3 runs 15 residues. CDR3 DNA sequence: TGTGCCAGCACGAGGGGGGACTGGGGGACAGATACGCAGTATTTT. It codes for CASTRGDWGTDTQYF.

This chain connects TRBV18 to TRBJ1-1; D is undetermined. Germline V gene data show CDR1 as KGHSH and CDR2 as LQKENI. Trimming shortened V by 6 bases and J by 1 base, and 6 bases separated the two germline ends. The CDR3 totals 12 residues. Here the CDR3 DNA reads TGTGCCAGCTCGCCCACGAACACTGAAGCTTTCTTT. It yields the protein CASSPTNTEAFF.

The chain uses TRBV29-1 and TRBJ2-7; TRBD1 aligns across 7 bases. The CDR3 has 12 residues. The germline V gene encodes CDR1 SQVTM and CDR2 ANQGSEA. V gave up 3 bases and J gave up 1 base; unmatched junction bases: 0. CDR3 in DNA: TGCAGCGTTGAGGGACAGTCCTACGAGCAGTACTTC. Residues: CSVEGQSYEQYF.